This TCR beta chain was profiled in a study of blood T cells in healthy people across ages. Findings of the study overall: Any conclusive comparison of naive versus antigen-experienced cells was prevented by using unsorted PBMCs. Estimates of diversity drawn from one million T cells were considered underestimates.

CDR1 is SNHLY, CDR2 FYNNEI, per germline. With 3 bases clipped from V and 7 bases from J, the junction kept 6 bases outside the gene matches. The CDR3 length is 14 residues. This clonotype was seen a few times. The antigen is unknown. Each donor was a healthy Caucasian individual from Russia, aged roughly 6 to 100. The authors ran a second PCR of 7 to 11 cycles using a sample-barcoded 5' primer and a J-beta primer mix. TCRdb used MiXCR to reprocess the 5' RACE reads, holding one entry per CDR3 protein. The sample holds 890,000 or so distinct CDR3 sequences; about 59% are singletons and the top ten take roughly a quarter.

The rearrangement links TRBV2 to TRBJ1-2; 9 bases are shared with TRBD1. The sequenced sample consisted of blood. The sequence came from a man aged 25-45 years in good health. The CDR3 bases are TGTGCCAGCAGTGAGGAACAGGGGGCCTCTGGCTACACCTTC. Its translation is CASSEEQGASGYTF.